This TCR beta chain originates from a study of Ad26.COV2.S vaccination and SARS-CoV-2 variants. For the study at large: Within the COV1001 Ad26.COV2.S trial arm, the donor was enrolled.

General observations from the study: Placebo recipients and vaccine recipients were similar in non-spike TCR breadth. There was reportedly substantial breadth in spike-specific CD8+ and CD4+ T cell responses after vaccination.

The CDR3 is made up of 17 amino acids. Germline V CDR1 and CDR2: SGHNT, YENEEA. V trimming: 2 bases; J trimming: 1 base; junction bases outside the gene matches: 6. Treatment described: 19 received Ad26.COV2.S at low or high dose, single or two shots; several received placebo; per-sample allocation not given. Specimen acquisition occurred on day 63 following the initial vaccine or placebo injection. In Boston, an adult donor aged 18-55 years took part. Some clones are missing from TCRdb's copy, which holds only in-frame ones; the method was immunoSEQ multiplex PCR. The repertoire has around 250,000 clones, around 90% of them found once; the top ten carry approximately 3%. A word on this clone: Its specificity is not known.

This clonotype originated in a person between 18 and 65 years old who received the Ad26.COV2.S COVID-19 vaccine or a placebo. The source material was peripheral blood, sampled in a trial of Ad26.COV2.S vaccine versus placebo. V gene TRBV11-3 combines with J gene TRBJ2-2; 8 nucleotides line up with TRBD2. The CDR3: CASSLTGGYLNTGELFF. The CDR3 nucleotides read TGTGCCAGCAGCTTAACGGGAGGGTATCTGAACACCGGGGAGCTGTTTTTT.